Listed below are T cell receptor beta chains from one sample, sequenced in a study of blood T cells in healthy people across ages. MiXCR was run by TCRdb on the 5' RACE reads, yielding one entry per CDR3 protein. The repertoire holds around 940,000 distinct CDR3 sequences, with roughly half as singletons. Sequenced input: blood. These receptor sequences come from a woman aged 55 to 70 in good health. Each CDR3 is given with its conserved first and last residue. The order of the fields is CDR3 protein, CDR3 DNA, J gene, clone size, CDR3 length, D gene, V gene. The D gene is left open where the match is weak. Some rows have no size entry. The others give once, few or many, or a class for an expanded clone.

CSARGPGVAYEQYF	TGCAGTGCCCGAGGGCCGGGCGTGGCCTACGAGCAGTACTTC	TRBJ2-7	.	14	.	TRBV20-1
CASSQDARSNQPQHF	TGTGCCAGCAGCCAAGATGCGCGCTCAAATCAGCCCCAGCATTTT	TRBJ1-5	few	15	.	TRBV3-1
CASSVGGITEAFF	TGTGCCAGCAGTGTCGGGGGGATCACTGAAGCTTTCTTT	TRBJ1-1	few	13	.	TRBV6-2/TRBV6-3
CASSLRTGCTDTQYF	TGTGCCAGCAGTTTGAGGACAGGCTGCACAGATACGCAGTATTTT	TRBJ2-3	.	15	TRBD1	TRBV28
CASSKIAEGRETQYF	TGTGCCAGCTCCAAAATAGCGGAGGGGAGAGAGACCCAGTACTTC	TRBJ2-5	.	15	.	TRBV18
CASSQVALSNYGYTF	TGTGCCAGCAGCCAAGTCGCACTTAGTAACTATGGCTACACCTTC	TRBJ1-2	.	15	.	TRBV3-1
CSARTSGRPGELFF	TGCAGTGCTCGGACTAGCGGGAGACCCGGGGAGCTGTTTTTT	TRBJ2-2	few	14	TRBD2	TRBV20-1
CASVFAIQDTQYF	TGTGCCAGCGTGTTTGCGATTCAAGATACGCAGTATTTT	TRBJ2-3	few	13	.	TRBV7-2
CASRPTSGISYEQYF	TGTGCCAGCAGACCGACTAGCGGGATCTCCTACGAGCAGTACTTC	TRBJ2-7	.	15	TRBD2	TRBV6-2/TRBV6-3
CASSQVPPEQYF	TGTGCCAGCAGCCAAGTTCCCCCTGAGCAGTACTTC	TRBJ2-4	.	12	.	TRBV3-1
CASSWDVYNEQFF	TGCGCCAGCAGCTGGGACGTGTACAATGAGCAGTTCTTC	TRBJ2-1	once	13	.	TRBV5-1
CASSLNSETQYF	TGTGCCAGCAGTTTGAATTCGGAGACCCAGTACTTC	TRBJ2-5	few	12	.	TRBV12-3/TRBV12-4
CASSGLGTENEKLFF	TGTGCCAGCAGTGGTCTTGGGACAGAAAATGAAAAACTGTTTTTT	TRBJ1-4	.	15	TRBD1	TRBV12-3/TRBV12-4
CASSLARDSWGYTF	TGTGCCAGCAGCTTAGCGCGAGATTCCTGGGGCTACACCTTC	TRBJ1-2	.	14	.	TRBV7-2
CASSTIGTLQETQYF	TGTGCCAGCAGCACAATTGGGACCTTGCAAGAGACCCAGTACTTC	TRBJ2-5	few	15	.	TRBV28
CASSPRHPGTQYF	TGTGCCAGCAGTCCTAGACATCCAGGGACCCAGTACTTC	TRBJ2-5	.	13	.	TRBV12-3/TRBV12-4
CSASYLMTGHEQYF	TGCAGTGCCTCATATTTGATGACGGGCCACGAGCAGTACTTC	TRBJ2-7	.	14	.	TRBV20-1
CASSSVVAGGNEQYF	TGTGCCAGCAGCTCCGTGGTAGCGGGAGGGAATGAGCAGTACTTC	TRBJ2-5	.	15	TRBD2	TRBV7-9
CSAIGRRKAFF	TGCAGTGCTATTGGTCGGAGAAAAGCTTTCTTT	TRBJ1-1	.	11	.	TRBV20-1
CASSRRDHNEQFF	TGTGCCAGCAGTCGCCGGGACCACAATGAGCAGTTCTTC	TRBJ2-1	.	13	.	TRBV12-3/TRBV12-4
CAWSFLSEANYGYTF	TGTGCCTGGAGTTTTTTGTCAGAAGCTAACTATGGCTACACCTTC	TRBJ1-2	.	15	.	TRBV30
CASSLMPLGKETQYF	TGTGCCAGCAGCCTAATGCCACTAGGGAAAGAGACCCAGTACTTC	TRBJ2-5	few	15	.	TRBV27
CASRGPGTGDQPQHF	TGTGCCAGCAGGGGCCCGGGAACCGGGGATCAGCCCCAGCATTTT	TRBJ1-5	.	15	.	TRBV2
CASSSRPAGTGELFF	TGTGCCAGCAGCAGTAGACCGGCGGGGACCGGGGAGCTGTTTTTT	TRBJ2-2	.	15	.	TRBV7-2
CSASAKRGFADTQYF	TGCAGTGCTAGCGCCAAAAGAGGTTTCGCAGATACGCAGTATTTT	TRBJ2-3	.	15	.	TRBV20-1
CASSFLRDRGGYTF	TGCGCCAGCAGCTTCCTGCGGGACAGGGGTGGCTACACCTTC	TRBJ1-2	.	14	TRBD1	TRBV5-1
CASSLPTSRSYNEQFF	TGTGCCAGCAGCCTTCCCACTTCTCGCTCCTACAATGAGCAGTTCTTC	TRBJ2-1	.	16	.	TRBV3-1
CSAREVGTSGSSYNEQFF	TGCAGTGCTAGAGAGGTAGGGACTAGCGGTAGCTCCTACAATGAGCAGTTCTTC	TRBJ2-1	.	18	TRBD2	TRBV20-1
CSARWGGRVQAEQYF	TGCAGTGCTAGATGGGGAGGCAGGGTCCAGGCGGAGCAGTACTTC	TRBJ2-5	.	15	.	TRBV20-1
CASSQEQRETGEQYF	TGTGCCAGCAGCCAAGAACAGCGGGAGACGGGCGAGCAGTACTTC	TRBJ2-7	.	15	TRBD2	TRBV3-1
CASRIRLQETQYF	TGTGCCAGCAGAATAAGGCTTCAAGAGACCCAGTACTTC	TRBJ2-5	few	13	.	TRBV12-3/TRBV12-4
CASSRDRTSAHEQYF	TGTGCCAGCAGCCGAGACCGGACTAGCGCCCACGAGCAGTACTTC	TRBJ2-7	.	15	TRBD2	TRBV7-8
CASIPKLAVAEQFF	TGTGCCAGCATTCCCAAACTAGCGGTGGCTGAGCAGTTCTTC	TRBJ2-1	.	14	TRBD2	TRBV7-2
CASSFGQRSTDTQYF	TGTGCCAGCAGCTTCGGGCAGCGGTCCACAGATACGCAGTATTTT	TRBJ2-3	.	15	.	TRBV27
CASSSPGRFYNEQFF	TGTGCCAGCTCTTCCCCGGGAAGGTTCTACAATGAGCAGTTCTTC	TRBJ2-1	.	15	.	TRBV6-6
CASSSTAWGEQYF	TGTGCCAGCAGTTCGACAGCCTGGGGCGAGCAGTACTTC	TRBJ2-7	many	13	.	TRBV27
CASTLGDRAKNIQYF	TGTGCCAGCACCCTAGGTGATAGGGCCAAAAACATTCAGTACTTC	TRBJ2-4	.	15	.	TRBV7-2